This is a list of T cell receptor beta chains from one sample in a study of early T cells in non-severe SARS-CoV-2 infection. In TCRdb, the 5' RACE reads were re-called with MiXCR into one record per CDR3 protein. The table records roughly 120,000 distinct CDR3 sequences, about 15% of them present only once. The sample consisted of whole blood. Receptors originate from an adult who was a healthcare worker with PCR-confirmed SARS-CoV-2 infection or an uninfected control (not recorded which). The CDR3 runs from the conserved cysteine through the conserved F or W. A D gene is named only where the DNA matches it firmly. Size is omitted from some rows. Given values are once, few, many or a class for expanded clones.

size	V	D	J	length	CDR3	DNA
-	TRBV12-3/TRBV12-4	-	TRBJ2-2	15	CASSYRVTNTGELFF	TGTGCCAGCAGTTACAGGGTCACGAACACCGGGGAGCTGTTTTTT
many	TRBV7-9	-	TRBJ2-5	13	CASSLATQETQYF	TGTGCCAGCAGCTTAGCCACCCAAGAGACCCAGTACTTC
once	TRBV9	-	TRBJ2-5	13	CASTSSLGETQYF	TGTGCCAGCACTTCATCCCTGGGGGAGACCCAGTACTTC
many	TRBV30	-	TRBJ1-3	11	CALATGGNIYF	TGTGCTCTAGCGACAGGTGGTAATATATATTTT
few	TRBV30	-	TRBJ1-6	17	CAWKTGVTGLYNSPLHF	TGTGCCTGGAAAACAGGTGTGACGGGGCTCTATAATTCACCCCTCCACTTT
few	TRBV6-1	-	TRBJ2-6	17	CASSEAQVYSGANVLTF	TGTGCCAGCAGTGAAGCGCAGGTATACTCTGGGGCCAACGTCCTGACTTTC
few	TRBV29-1	TRBD1	TRBJ2-3	13	CSVKGASTDTQYF	TGCAGCGTTAAGGGGGCAAGCACAGATACGCAGTATTTT
few	TRBV29-1	-	TRBJ1-2	11	CSVVDSWGYTF	TGCAGCGTTGTTGACTCGTGGGGCTACACCTTC
few	TRBV9	-	TRBJ2-3	17	CASSVASRAYSPDTQYF	TGTGCCAGCAGCGTAGCTTCCCGGGCGTACTCTCCAGATACGCAGTATTTT
few	TRBV5-1	-	TRBJ1-3	16	CASRRDPNSSGNTIYF	TGCGCCAGCAGACGGGACCCTAATAGCTCTGGAAACACCATATATTTT
-	TRBV20-1	-	TRBJ2-7	15	CSATSIRGGSYEQYF	TGCAGTGCTACCAGTATCCGGGGAGGCTCCTACGAGCAGTACTTC
few	TRBV6-6	-	TRBJ2-3	17	CASSYPLERASTDTQYF	TGTGCCAGCAGTTATCCCCTCGAGCGGGCGAGCACAGATACGCAGTATTTT
-	TRBV7-2	TRBD1	TRBJ2-3	14	CASLRGRSPDTQYF	TGTGCCAGCCTCAGGGGGCGCTCCCCAGATACGCAGTATTTT
-	TRBV3-1	TRBD1	TRBJ1-2	14	CASSRSLTGFGYTF	TGTGCCAGCAGCCGAAGCCTGACAGGGTTCGGCTACACCTTC
-	TRBV28	-	TRBJ2-7	12	CASSIGGYEQYF	TGTGCCAGCAGTATAGGGGGGTACGAGCAGTACTTC
-	TRBV12-3/TRBV12-4	TRBD1	TRBJ2-7	14	CASSGVDRLGEQYF	TGTGCCAGCAGTGGGGTGGACAGGCTCGGCGAGCAGTACTTC
few	TRBV6-6	-	TRBJ2-4	15	CAARTEGATGNIQYF	TGTGCCGCTCGGACGGAGGGGGCGACTGGAAACATTCAGTACTTC
few	TRBV12-3/TRBV12-4	-	TRBJ1-4	11	CASGSWEKLFF	TGTGCCAGCGGCAGCTGGGAAAAACTGTTTTTT
-	TRBV7-9	-	TRBJ2-1	10	CASSRHEQFF	TGTGCCAGCAGCCGCCATGAGCAGTTCTTC
many	TRBV6-6	-	TRBJ2-2	14	CASSPLRDTGELFF	TGTGCCAGCAGCCCCCTCAGGGACACCGGGGAGCTGTTTTTT
few	TRBV11-2	-	TRBJ2-3	12	CASSRNSDTQYF	TGTGCCAGCAGCCGCAACTCGGATACGCAGTATTTT
-	TRBV29-1	-	TRBJ2-7	14	CSGGEQGRVDEQYF	TGCAGCGGCGGCGAACAGGGAAGGGTAGACGAGCAGTACTTC
few	TRBV7-3	TRBD2	TRBJ2-4	15	CASSPGPSGANIQYF	TGTGCCAGCAGCCCTGGCCCTAGCGGGGCCAACATTCAGTACTTC
few	TRBV27	TRBD1	TRBJ1-1	17	CASSKGTGVPRDTEAFF	TGTGCCAGCAGTAAAGGGACAGGGGTGCCTAGAGACACTGAAGCTTTCTTT
-	TRBV7-9	TRBD1	TRBJ1-2	15	CASSFGQGAGYGYTF	TGTGCCAGCAGCTTCGGACAGGGGGCGGGATATGGCTACACCTTC
-	TRBV5-1	-	TRBJ2-7	12	CASSEISYEQYF	TGCGCCAGCAGCGAAATCTCCTACGAGCAGTACTTC
-	TRBV5-8	-	TRBJ1-1	11	CASRRATEAFF	TGTGCCAGCAGAAGAGCCACTGAAGCTTTCTTT
few	TRBV12-3/TRBV12-4	-	TRBJ1-5	12	CASSLAGVAQHF	TGTGCCAGCAGTTTAGCGGGGGTAGCCCAGCATTTT
few	TRBV9	-	TRBJ2-3	12	CASSELTDTQYF	TGTGCCAGCAGCGAGCTGACAGATACGCAGTATTTT
few	TRBV7-9	TRBD1	TRBJ2-3	16	CASRIGGQGTTDTQYF	TGTGCCAGCAGGATCGGGGGACAGGGGACCACAGATACGCAGTATTTT
-	TRBV20-1	-	TRBJ2-2	12	CSAQGPTGELIF	TGCAGTGCCCAGGGTCCCACCGGGGAGCTGATTTTT
many	TRBV7-8	-	TRBJ2-3	16	CASSELSSQFTDTQYF	TGTGCCAGCAGCGAGCTATCTAGCCAGTTCACAGATACGCAGTATTTT
many	TRBV29-1	-	TRBJ1-2	13	CSVGREGTYGYTF	TGCAGCGTTGGCCGGGAGGGGACGTATGGCTACACCTTC
-	TRBV15	-	TRBJ2-7	15	CATSRDINSPWEQYF	TGTGCCACCAGCAGAGATATAAACAGCCCGTGGGAGCAGTACTTC
-	TRBV5-1	-	TRBJ2-3	14	CASTGTGGTDTQYF	TGCGCCAGCACCGGGACTGGCGGCACAGATACGCAGTATTTT
few	TRBV20-1	-	TRBJ2-4	15	CSARDHGLAKNIQYF	TGCAGTGCTAGAGATCATGGGCTAGCTAAAAACATTCAGTACTTC
few	TRBV7-2	-	TRBJ1-2	14	CASSQVGRNYGYTF	TGTGCCAGCAGCCAGGTGGGGAGGAACTATGGCTACACCTTC
many	TRBV7-9	TRBD1	TRBJ2-7	13	CASSLTGGYEQYF	TGTGCCAGCAGCTTGACAGGGGGCTACGAGCAGTACTTC
-	TRBV7-2	-	TRBJ2-1	15	CAGSLMRGSYNEQFF	TGTGCCGGAAGCCTAATGAGGGGGTCATACAATGAGCAGTTCTTC
few	TRBV9	-	TRBJ2-3	14	CASSLDSSTDTQYF	TGTGCCAGCAGCCTAGACAGTAGCACAGATACGCAGTATTTT
few	TRBV29-1	-	TRBJ1-1	13	CSVSEGLGTEAFF	TGCAGCGTCTCCGAGGGATTAGGAACTGAAGCTTTCTTT
once	TRBV20-1	-	TRBJ1-5	13	CSAGGTRDQPQHF	TGCAGTGCCGGGGGGACCCGTGATCAGCCCCAGCATTTT
few	TRBV6-1	-	TRBJ2-6	14	CASILQAGANVLTF	TGTGCCAGCATTCTCCAGGCCGGGGCCAACGTCCTGACTTTC
few	TRBV19	-	TRBJ2-5	12	CASSKGQETQYF	TGTGCCAGTAGCAAGGGTCAGGAGACCCAGTACTTC
-	TRBV29-1	TRBD1	TRBJ2-1	14	CSVPPGQPYNEQFF	TGCAGCGTTCCACCGGGACAGCCCTACAATGAGCAGTTCTTC
-	TRBV3-1	-	TRBJ1-5	14	CASSQAWGNQPQHF	TGTGCCAGCAGCCAGGCCTGGGGCAATCAGCCCCAGCATTTT
-	TRBV28	TRBD2	TRBJ2-2	16	CASSRGTSGPTRELFF	TGTGCCAGCAGTCGCGGGACTAGCGGACCTACCAGGGAGCTGTTTTTT
few	TRBV2	TRBD1	TRBJ2-5	14	CASSGQGQQETQYF	TGTGCCAGCTCCGGACAGGGGCAGCAAGAGACCCAGTACTTC
few	TRBV10-3	-	TRBJ2-3	13	CAIKGLSADTQYF	TGTGCCATCAAGGGACTCAGTGCGGATACGCAGTATTTT
-	TRBV7-9	TRBD2	TRBJ2-3	16	CASSSGRTSNADTQYF	TGTGCCAGCAGCTCCGGACGGACTAGCAACGCAGATACGCAGTATTTT
few	TRBV29-1	-	TRBJ1-1	13	CSAARNENPEAFF	TGCAGCGCCGCAAGGAACGAGAACCCTGAAGCTTTCTTT